The following is a TCR beta chain sequence with its context. Its specificity is not known. The entry originates in a study of CD8 T cells in ankylosing spondylitis. Study-level points and caveats: A motif in TCR beta, a set of under ten highly homologous variants, appeared characteristic of ankylosing spondylitis blood. Clones that were linked to disease were CD8+ and were relatively rare in peripheral blood. Reportedly, significant enrichment of disease-linked clones occurred in matched ankylosing spondylitis synovial fluid.

The germline gives CDR1 LGHNA, CDR2 YNFKEQ. Trimming cost V 8 bases and J 7 bases, with 18 bases left between them. The CDR3 extends over 13 amino acids. TCRdb re-analysed the 5' RACE reads in MiXCR, keeping a single row per CDR3 protein. The sample yields over 450,000 distinct CDR3 sequences, roughly an eighth seen once. The sample consisted of blood, either unsorted or a sorted T cell fraction (not recorded which). The V call is TRBV4-2, the J call TRBJ2-7, with D perhaps TRBD1 or TRBD2 (6 bases each). The origin of this receptor is a male donor with ankylosing spondylitis. The CDR3 DNA reads as TGTGCCAGCGGAACCCCGGGGGCGGGTGAGCAGTACTTC. Translated, it gives CASGTPGAGEQYF.